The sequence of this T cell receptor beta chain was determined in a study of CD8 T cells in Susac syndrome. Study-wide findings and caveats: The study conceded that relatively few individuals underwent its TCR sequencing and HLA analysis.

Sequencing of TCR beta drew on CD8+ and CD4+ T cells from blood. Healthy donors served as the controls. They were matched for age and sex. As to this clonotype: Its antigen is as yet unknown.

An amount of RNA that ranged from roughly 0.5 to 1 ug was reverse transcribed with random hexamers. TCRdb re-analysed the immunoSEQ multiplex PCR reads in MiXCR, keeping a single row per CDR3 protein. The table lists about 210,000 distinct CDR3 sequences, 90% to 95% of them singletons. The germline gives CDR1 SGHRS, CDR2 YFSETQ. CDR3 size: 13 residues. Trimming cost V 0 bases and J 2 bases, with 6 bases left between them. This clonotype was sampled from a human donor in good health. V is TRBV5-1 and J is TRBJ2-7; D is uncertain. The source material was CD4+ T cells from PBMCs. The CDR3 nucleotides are TGCGCCAGCAGCTTGGAGAGACCCTACGAGCAGTACTTC. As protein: CASSLERPYEQYF.